Included here is one T cell receptor (beta chain) sequence, with context. Its antigen is not identified. Assay used: immunoSEQ multiplex PCR; TCRdb lists only in-frame clones, some missing. This sample has around 48,000 clones; about 88% occur once, and the top ten carry roughly 9.9%. The data were obtained in a study of OX40 agonist ivuxolimab in advanced cancers. Study-level background: While on treatment, patients had intravenous ivuxolimab at 0.01 to 10 mg/kg every 2 weeks. Study-level findings and limits: It was not determined which antigens were specifically recognized by the peripheral T cells that had undergone clonal expansion.

Any history of autoimmune disease or systemic immunosuppression disqualified patients. Germline V gene sequence: CDR1 SGHTA, CDR2 FQGTGA. Trimming left V 5 bases short and J 9 bases short, with 16 bases between. The CDR3 has 13 amino acids. Sequencing was performed on CD4+ or CD8+ T cells sorted from blood, taken in a trial of the OX40 agonist ivuxolimab. This TCR came from an adult with an advanced solid tumor such as melanoma, head and neck, liver or kidney cancer. The V gene is TRBV7-3, the J gene TRBJ2-5; D might be TRBD1 or TRBD2, each matching 5 bases. The CDR3 loop is CASSRDGGGSQYF. The CDR3 DNA follows: TGTGCCAGCAGCAGGGACGGCGGCGGGTCCCAGTACTTC.